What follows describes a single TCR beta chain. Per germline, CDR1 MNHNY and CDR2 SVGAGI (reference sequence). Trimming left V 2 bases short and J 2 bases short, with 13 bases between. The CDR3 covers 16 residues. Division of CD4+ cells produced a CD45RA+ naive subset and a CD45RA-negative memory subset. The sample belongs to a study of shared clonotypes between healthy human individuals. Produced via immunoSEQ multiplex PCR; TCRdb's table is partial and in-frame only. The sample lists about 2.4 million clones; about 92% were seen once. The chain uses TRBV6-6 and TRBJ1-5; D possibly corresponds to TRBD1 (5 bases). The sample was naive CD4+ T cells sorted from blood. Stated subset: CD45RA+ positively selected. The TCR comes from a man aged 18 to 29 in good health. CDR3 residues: CASSYPSGGGNQPQHF. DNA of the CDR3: TGTGCCAGCAGTTACCCATCGGGGGGGGGCAATCAGCCCCAGCATTTT.